The text below deals with one T cell receptor (beta chain). Some clones are missing from TCRdb's copy, which holds only in-frame ones; the method was immunoSEQ multiplex PCR. The repertoire holds approximately 170,000 clones, around nine tenths seen once, with 3% to 4% in the top ten. These data are taken from a study of blood T cell repertoires in COVID-19. The CDR3 runs 12 residues. J lost 14 bases, V lost 0 bases, and 3 bases had no gene match. This receptor was identified in a man aged 18 to 29 with active or convalescent COVID-19. Source material: peripheral blood. The gene calls are TRBV12-3 or TRBV12-4 and TRBJ1-2, with TRBD1 matching over 10 bases. The CDR3 reads CASSLARTGGTF. CDR3 nucleotides: TGTGCCAGCAGTTTAGCACGGACAGGGGGGACCTTC.